The source of this T cell receptor (beta chain) is a study of CD8 T cells in Susac syndrome. Study details: Patients with Susac syndrome, at blood draw, were therapy-naive, on corticosteroids, or on intravenous immunoglobulin alone.

CD8+ and CD4+ blood T cells underwent TCR beta sequencing. Random hexamers were used to reverse transcribe an amount of roughly 0.45 to 1 ug RNA. TCRdb re-called the immunoSEQ multiplex PCR reads with MiXCR, one entry per CDR3 protein. The repertoire consists of under 200,000 distinct CDR3 sequences, with roughly 94% occurring once and the leading ten covering over 0.095%. Study-level findings and limits: As the study acknowledged, the number of individuals in its TCR sequencing and HLA analysis was relatively small.

The CDR3 length is 14 residues. From germline, CDR1 is MNHEY and CDR2 SVGAGI. The V and J ends lost 6 bases and 4 bases respectively, with 15 bases between them. To note about this clonotype: Its antigen is undetermined.

The V gene is TRBV6-5, the J gene TRBJ1-2; D remains ambiguous. Sequencing used CD4+ T cells from PBMCs. The sequence was obtained from a human donor with Susac syndrome. Written as DNA, the CDR3 is TGTGCCAGCAGCCCGGACCCCCGTGGCTATGGCTACACCTTC. Translated, it gives CASSPDPRGYGYTF.